This T cell receptor (beta chain) originates from a study of blood T cell repertoires in COVID-19. Background on the study: Sites in the United States, Italy and Spain provided acute and convalescent COVID-19 samples. The cDNA or gDNA used as material had been derived from T cells, B-cell-depleted T cells, or PBMCs.

Looked up from germline, CDR1 is MGHRA and CDR2 is YSYEKL. The germline V and J ends were trimmed by 9 bases and 0 bases, with 12 bases remaining between them. The CDR3 runs to 14 residues. In this sample, this clone is large. TCRdb keeps only in-frame clones here, not all; method: immunoSEQ multiplex PCR. Among 90,000 to 100,000 clones listed, roughly four fifths were seen once. The clonotype was recovered from a man in his fifties or sixties with acute or convalescent COVID-19. Source material: peripheral blood. This rearrangement joins TRBV4-1 to TRBJ2-1; D perhaps matches TRBD2 (6 bases). CDR3: CASREEGSYNEQFF. DNA of the CDR3: TGCGCCAGTCGAGAGGAGGGCTCCTACAATGAGCAGTTCTTC.